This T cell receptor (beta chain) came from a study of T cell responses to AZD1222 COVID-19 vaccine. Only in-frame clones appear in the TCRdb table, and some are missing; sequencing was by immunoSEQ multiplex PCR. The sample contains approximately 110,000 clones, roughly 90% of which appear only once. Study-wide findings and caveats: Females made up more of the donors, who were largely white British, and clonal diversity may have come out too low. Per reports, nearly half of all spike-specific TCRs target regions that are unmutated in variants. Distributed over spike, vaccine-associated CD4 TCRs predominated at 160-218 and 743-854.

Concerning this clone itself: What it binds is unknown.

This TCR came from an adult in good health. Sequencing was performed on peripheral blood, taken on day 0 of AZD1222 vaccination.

CDR3 loop: CASRRGTARNEKLFF. CDR3 coding DNA: TGTGCCAGCAGAAGAGGGACGGCTCGTAATGAAAAACTGTTTTTT. The chain carries TRBV27 and TRBJ1-4, with a possible D match to TRBD1 (5 bases). Germline V gives CDR1 MNHEY, CDR2 SMNVEV (reference sequence). The CDR3 extends over 15 amino acids. The V end was cut by 6 bases, the J end by 4 bases, with 15 bases between. The entire variable domain, with the rest obtained from reference TRBV27 and TRBJ1-4, is as follows: EAQVTQNPRYLITVTGKKLTVTCSQNMNHEYMSWYRQDPGLGLRQIYYSMNVEVTDKGDVPEGYKVSRKEKRNFPLILESPSPNQTSLYFCASRRGTARNEKLFFGSGTQLSVL.